This entry lists 18 T cell receptor beta chains sequenced from one sample in a study of shared clonotypes between healthy human individuals. The assay was immunoSEQ multiplex PCR, and TCRdb's table has in-frame clones only and misses some. Of around 2.5 million clones in the sample, 93% were seen once. What was sequenced was naive CD4+ T cells from PBMCs. The subset: CD45RA+ positively selected. These receptor sequences come from a man younger than 30 in good health. Some clones in this sample may be carry-over from other donors' samples.

V gene TRBV28 combines with J gene TRBJ1-2, with D hard to call. V shed 3 bases and J shed 8 bases, with 10 bases lying between them. This CDR3 contains 12 residues. Germline V gene data show CDR1 as MDHEN and CDR2 as SYDVKM. The CDR3 protein is CASSFGVDGYTF. As DNA, the CDR3 is TGTGCCAGCAGTTTTGGGGTGGACGGCTACACCTTC.

The gene calls are TRBV19 and TRBJ1-4; 7 bases align to TRBD1. Trimming removed 3 bases from V and 3 bases from J; junction bases left unmatched: 4. The CDR3 totals 15 residues. The germline CDR1 and CDR2 sequences are LNHDA and SQIVND (reference sequence). The CDR3 reads CASSIQGVANEKLFF. CDR3 bases: TGTGCCAGTAGTATCCAGGGGGTGGCTAATGAAAAACTGTTTTTT.

The rearrangement uses TRBV19 and TRBJ2-6; D might be TRBD1 (6 bases). Germline CDR1 and CDR2: LNHDA and SQIVND (reference sequence). V lost 4 bases, J lost 4 bases, and 11 bases lay in between. This CDR3 region has 15 residues. The CDR3 loop reads CASSNRVAGANVLTF. CDR3 nucleotides: TGTGCCAGTAGTAACAGGGTTGCCGGGGCCAACGTCCTGACTTTC.

V and J are TRBV29-1 and TRBJ2-7; D remains unclear. Between the trimmed V and J ends, which lost 3 bases and 2 bases, there was a span of 5 bases. The germline V gene has CDR1 SQVTM and CDR2 ANQGSEA. The CDR3 is 11 residues long. The CDR3 loop is CSVDGAYEQYF. The CDR3 DNA sequence: TGCAGCGTTGATGGGGCCTACGAGCAGTACTTC.

V and J are TRBV9 and TRBJ2-7, with D perhaps assigned TRBD1 or TRBD2 (6 bases each). Trimming took off 4 bases at V and 1 base at J, with 15 bases between the two ends. The germline gives CDR1 SGDLS, CDR2 YYNGEE. This CDR3 comprises 15 residues. The CDR3 is CASSLGGGESYEQYF. Here the CDR3 DNA reads TGTGCCAGCAGCCTCGGGGGCGGAGAGTCCTACGAGCAGTACTTC. Full variable domain (remainder filled in from reference TRBV9 and TRBJ2-7): DSGVTQTPKHLITATGQRVTLRCSPRSGDLSVYWYQQSLDQGLQFLIQYYNGEERAKGNILERFSAQQFPDLHSELNLSSLELGDSALYFCASSLGGGESYEQYFGPGTRLTVT.

The V gene is TRBV7-9, the J gene TRBJ1-1; no definite D call. The CDR3 totals 13 residues. The V and J ends lost 4 bases and 2 bases respectively, with 8 bases between them. Germline values: CDR1 SEHNR, CDR2 FQNEAQ (reference sequence). CDR3 region: CASSSNSNTEAFF. The CDR3 bases are TGTGCCAGCAGCTCAAACAGCAACACTGAAGCTTTCTTT.

The rearrangement joins TRBV2 to TRBJ2-2; D may be TRBD1 (5 bases). V was cut by 9 bases and J by 4 bases, with 12 bases left in between. In germline, CDR1 is SNHLY, CDR2 FYNNEI. There are 13 residues in the CDR3. CDR3 DNA: TGTGCCAGTGCCACAGGTTCCACCGGGGAGCTGTTTTTT. Encoded protein: CASATGSTGELFF.

This clone was counted between two and nine times. The chain joins TRBV7-9 to TRBJ1-2; 8 bases map to TRBD1. The trim removed 7 bases at V and 4 bases at J, leaving 11 bases unmatched. This CDR3 is 15 amino acids long. The germline V gene has CDR1 SEHNR and CDR2 FQNEAQ (reference sequence). CDR3 nucleotide sequence: TGTGCCAGCATCCGGGGGACAGGACAACTCTATGGCTACACCTTC. It specifies CASIRGTGQLYGYTF.

This chain connects TRBV27 to TRBJ2-1; TRBD2 agrees at 9 bases. Trimming removed 7 bases from V and 12 bases from J; junction bases left unmatched: 16. The CDR3 length is 15 residues. Germline V gives CDR1 MNHEY, CDR2 SMNVEV (reference sequence). For the CDR3, the DNA is TGTGCCAGCAACTTACTGGGGCTAGCGGGACCTGGGCAGTTCTTC. The encoded protein is CASNLLGLAGPGQFF.

The chain couples TRBV5-1 to TRBJ2-7; 10 bases map to TRBD1. The germline CDR1 and CDR2 sequences are SGHRS and YFSETQ. The trim removed 4 bases at V and 5 bases at J, leaving 6 bases unmatched. CDR3 size: 14 residues. The CDR3 nucleotides are TGCGCCAGCAGCAGGGACAGGGGTGCCGACGAGCAGTACTTC. Encoded protein: CASSRDRGADEQYF.

The chain employs TRBV30 and TRBJ2-2, with D perhaps matching TRBD1 or TRBD2 (5 bases each). Looked up from germline, CDR1 is GTSNPN and CDR2 is SVGIG (reference sequence). This CDR3 has 13 amino acids. V was clipped by 1 base and J by 5 bases, with 8 bases between them. CDR3 nucleotide sequence: TGTGCCTGGAGTGGGGGGTATACCGGGGAGCTGTTTTTT. Amino acid sequence: CAWSGGYTGELFF.

A remark on this clone: One end of the junction varies from germline; a read error may be responsible. The V gene is TRBV27, the J gene TRBJ1-1; D not certain. The CDR3 is made up of 15 amino acids. Germline V gene lookup returns CDR1 MNHEY and CDR2 SMNVEV (reference sequence). The CDR3 DNA follows: TGTGCCGGCAGCCCCAATCCAGGTCCGAACACTGAAGCTTTCTTT. Its translation is CAGSPNPGPNTEAFF.

This chain joins TRBV2 and TRBJ2-7, with D uncertain. The germline gives CDR1 SNHLY, CDR2 FYNNEI. The CDR3 is 13 residues long. The V end lost 4 bases, the J end lost 2 bases, and 9 bases lay between the germline ends. The CDR3 protein is CASSVEVTYEQYF. The DNA for the CDR3 is TGTGCCAGCAGTGTTGAGGTTACCTACGAGCAGTACTTC.

J is TRBJ1-1 and V is TRBV27, with TRBD1 matching 7 bases. The CDR3 loop spans 16 amino acids. The J segment lost 0 bases and the V segment lost 6 bases, leaving 10 bases of the junction unmatched. The germline CDR1 and CDR2 sequences are MNHEY and SMNVEV (reference sequence). CDR3 DNA sequence: TGTGCCAGCAGCTCTCCCCCGGGACAGATGAACACTGAAGCTTTCTTT. Encoded protein: CASSSPPGQMNTEAFF.

In the case of this clone: Other DNA sequences of this sample code for an identical CDR3. The J gene is TRBJ2-1, the V gene TRBV5-6, with TRBD2 matching over 11 bases. V was pared by 4 bases and J by 5 bases, with 5 bases of the junction left unmatched. Germline CDR1 and CDR2: SGHDT and YYEEEE. This CDR3 contains 15 residues. The CDR3 DNA sequence: TGTGCCAGCAGCCCTGGGACTAGCGGCCACAATGAGCAGTTCTTC. Amino acid sequence: CASSPGTSGHNEQFF.

J is TRBJ1-2 and V is TRBV4-3, with TRBD1 identical over 7 bases. Per the germline V gene, CDR1 is LGHNA and CDR2 is YSLEER. V dropped 5 bases and J dropped 2; count of bases not matched to a gene: 8. The length of the CDR3 is 15 residues. This chain's CDR3 is CASSVRTGGNYGYTF. The CDR3 DNA reads as TGCGCCAGCAGCGTCAGGACAGGCGGAAACTATGGCTACACCTTC.

This chain joins TRBV25-1 and TRBJ1-4, with unresolved D. The germline V gene encodes CDR1 MGHDK and CDR2 SYGVNS. V lost 0 bases and J lost 7, with 18 bases in between. The CDR3 has 17 amino acids. CDR3 nucleotides: TGTGCCAGCAGTGAATATATCCGACGGTCCGTGGGTGAAAAACTGTTTTTT. Translating gives CASSEYIRRSVGEKLFF.

The chain uses TRBV6-5 and TRBJ2-1, with 7 bases fitting TRBD1. CDR1 MNHEY and CDR2 SVGAGI come from the germline V gene. CDR3 length: 14 residues. Losses at the gene ends were 7 bases for V and 6 bases for J; bases not matched to a gene: 9. CDR3 DNA sequence: TGTGCCAGCACCCCAGGACAGGCGATCAATGAGCAGTTCTTC. Translating it yields CASTPGQAINEQFF.